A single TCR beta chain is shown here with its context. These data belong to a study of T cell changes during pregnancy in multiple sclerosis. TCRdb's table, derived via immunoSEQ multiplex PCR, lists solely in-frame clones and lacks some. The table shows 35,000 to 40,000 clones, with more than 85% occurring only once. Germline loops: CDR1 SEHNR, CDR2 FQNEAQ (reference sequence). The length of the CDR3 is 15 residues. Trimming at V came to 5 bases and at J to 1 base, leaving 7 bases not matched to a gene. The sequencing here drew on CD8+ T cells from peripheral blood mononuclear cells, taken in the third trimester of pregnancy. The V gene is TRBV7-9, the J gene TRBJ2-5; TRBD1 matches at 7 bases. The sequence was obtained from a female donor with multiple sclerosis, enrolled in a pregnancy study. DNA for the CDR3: TGTGCCAGCAGCAACCTGGACAGGAGCCAAGAGACCCAGTACTTC. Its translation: CASSNLDRSQETQYF.